One T cell receptor (beta chain) is described in this entry. This sample is part of a study of OX40 agonist ivuxolimab in advanced cancers. On the study more broadly: It was ivuxolimab, an agonistic anti-OX40 (CD134) antibody, that patients were treated with.

Data came from immunoSEQ multiplex PCR; TCRdb stores just in-frame clones and leaves some out. The sample holds tens of thousands of clones, 84% seen once. This clonotype was sampled from an adult with an advanced solid tumor such as melanoma, head and neck, liver or kidney cancer. The sequencing used CD4+ or CD8+ T cells sorted from blood, collected in a trial of the OX40 agonist ivuxolimab.

The chain's CDR3 is CASSAARLDTDTQYF. The DNA for the CDR3 is TGTGCCAGCAGTGCGGCCAGGTTGGACACAGATACGCAGTATTTT. The rearrangement uses TRBV25-1 and TRBJ2-3; D ambiguous. Per the germline V gene, CDR1 is MGHDK and CDR2 is SYGVNS. The V end lost 4 bases, the J end lost 2 bases, and 13 bases lay between the germline ends. This CDR3 region has 15 residues. Complete variable domain (other parts from reference TRBV25-1 and TRBJ2-3): EADIYQTPRYLVIGTGKKITLECSQTMGHDKMYWYQQDPGMELHLIHYSYGVNSTEKGDLSSESTVSRIRTEHFPLTLESARPSHTSQYLCASSAARLDTDTQYFGPGTRLTVL.